The 22 T cell receptor beta chains below were found in one sample sequenced in a study of blood T cell repertoires in COVID-19. Assay used: immunoSEQ multiplex PCR; TCRdb lists only in-frame clones, some missing. The repertoire holds some 260,000 clones, with just over 85% as singletons. The sequenced sample consisted of peripheral blood. The receptors here all came from a man older than 75 with acute or convalescent COVID-19.

V and J are TRBV6-6 and TRBJ2-1, with 8 bases that match TRBD1. After removal of 7 bases from V and 10 bases from J, the junction contained 18 bases not matched to a gene. Germline V gene lookup returns CDR1 MNHNY and CDR2 SVGAGI (reference sequence). CDR3 length: 16 amino acids. The CDR3: CASTIGRQGALGEQFF. CDR3 nucleotide sequence: TGTGCCAGCACCATAGGTCGGCAGGGGGCATTAGGGGAGCAGTTCTTC.

V is TRBV7-8 and J is TRBJ2-5; 11 positions agree with TRBD2. Looked up from germline, CDR1 is SGHVS and CDR2 is FQNEAQ. Trimming removed 5 bases from V and 1 base from J; junction bases left unmatched: 9. The length of the CDR3 is 17 residues. Here the CDR3 DNA reads TGTGCCAGCAGCCCTCGACTAGCGGGGAATCTCCAAGAGACCCAGTACTTC. Its protein product is CASSPRLAGNLQETQYF.

This clone is a singleton in its sample. This chain connects TRBV7-2 to TRBJ1-4; D call uncertain. The V end was cut by 0 bases, the J end by 3 bases, with 8 bases between. The germline V gene has CDR1 SGHTA and CDR2 FQGNSA. This CDR3 is built from 15 residues. The CDR3 loop is CASSLAAGSNEKLFF. CDR3 DNA: TGTGCCAGCAGCTTAGCTGCGGGGTCTAATGAAAAACTGTTTTTT.

This rearrangement joins TRBV9 to TRBJ2-3, with D possibly TRBD1 on 5 matching bases. Trimming removed 6 bases from V and 0 bases from J, with 11 bases in between. Looked up from germline, CDR1 is SGDLS and CDR2 is YYNGEE. The CDR3 extends over 14 amino acids. The CDR3 sequence is CASTAGLSTDTQYF. As DNA, the CDR3 is TGTGCCAGCACAGCAGGGTTGAGCACAGATACGCAGTATTTT.

The chain combines TRBV19 with TRBJ2-5, with TRBD1 identical over 10 bases. The CDR3 contains 14 residues. The trim removed 6 bases at V and 1 base at J, leaving 2 bases unmatched. In germline, CDR1 is LNHDA, CDR2 SQIVND (reference sequence). The CDR3 DNA follows: TGTGCCAGTAGGACAGGGGGCGGCCAAGAGACCCAGTACTTC. This encodes CASRTGGGQETQYF.

The chain recombines TRBV6-5 with TRBJ1-4; unclear D gene. CDR1 and CDR2 from the germline V gene are MNHEY and SVGAGI. The CDR3 has 13 amino acids. The germline V and J ends were trimmed by 7 bases and 3 bases, with 9 bases remaining between them. This CDR3 is CASKRVPNEKLFF. CDR3 in DNA: TGTGCCAGCAAGAGAGTACCTAATGAAAAACTGTTTTTT.

The chain links TRBV3-1 (or the pseudogene TRBV3-2) to TRBJ1-2; 7 nucleotides agree with TRBD1. V shed 0 bases, J shed 8 bases, and the junction held 6 bases outside the gene matches. This CDR3 contains 14 residues. The germline CDR1 and CDR2 sequences are LGHDT and YNNKEL (reference sequence). Here the CDR3 DNA reads TGTGCCAGCAGCCAAGAAGTGACAGGGACCGGCTACACCTTC. It yields the protein CASSQEVTGTGYTF.

This clone has just one count. V gene TRBV9 combines with J gene TRBJ1-6; D might be TRBD1 (6 bases). Germline values: CDR1 SGDLS, CDR2 YYNGEE. Trimming stripped 7 bases from V and 13 bases from J, with 18 bases between. This CDR3 is 13 amino acids long. As DNA, the CDR3 is TGTGCCAGCTCCGAGGGGGAGGGACTTCCCCTCCACTTT. This translates into CASSEGEGLPLHF.

Points on this clone: One end of the junction is discordant with germline, which a read error may explain. The genes are TRBV7-7 and TRBJ2-1; 11 bases align to TRBD2. Per germline, CDR1 SSHAT and CDR2 FNYEAQ (reference sequence). The CDR3 runs 15 residues. The CDR3 bases are TGTGCTAGCAGCCCCGGGACTAGCGGCCTCAATGAGCAGTTCTTC. Its protein product is CASSPGTSGLNEQFF.

The genes are TRBV12-3 or TRBV12-4 and TRBJ1-2; possible D gene TRBD1, 6 bases. Trimming pared 5 bases from V and 4 bases from J, leaving 11 bases between. The CDR3 runs to 13 residues. The CDR3: CASSGGGFYGYTF. CDR3 in DNA: TGTGCCAGCAGTGGGGGCGGATTCTATGGCTACACCTTC.

V usage is TRBV7-6 and J usage is TRBJ2-7; 7 bases line up with TRBD1. Trimming at V came to 1 base and at J to 4 bases, leaving 13 bases not matched to a gene. This CDR3 comprises 17 residues. Per germline, CDR1 SGHVS and CDR2 FNYEAQ. The CDR3 spells CASSLGGGDYFSYEQYF. The CDR3 DNA sequence: TGTGCCAGCAGCTTAGGAGGGGGCGATTACTTTTCTTACGAGCAGTACTTC. The full variable domain, completed using reference TRBV7-6 and TRBJ2-7, is GAGVSQSPRYKVTKRGQDVALRCDPISGHVSLYWYRQALGQGPEFLTYFNYEAQQDKSGLPNDRFSAERPEGSISTLTIQRTEQRDSAMYRCASSLGGGDYFSYEQYFGPGTRLTVT.

J is TRBJ2-5 and V is TRBV4-2, with TRBD2 matching 8 bases. This CDR3 region has 15 residues. V gave up 0 bases and J gave up 4 bases; unmatched junction bases: 4. The V gene's germline CDR1 is LGHNA and CDR2 YNFKEQ. The CDR3 DNA is TGTGCCAGCAGCCAAGAATATGCGGGAGGAGAGACCCAGTACTTC. It encodes CASSQEYAGGETQYF.

This clone was recorded only once. V gene TRBV5-1 combines with J gene TRBJ2-2, with no clear D. The CDR3 is 15 residues long. Germline loops: CDR1 SGHRS, CDR2 YFSETQ. V dropped 6 bases and J dropped 4 bases, with 16 bases sitting between them. The chain's CDR3 is CASTSPTRSTGELFF. The CDR3 DNA sequence: TGCGCCAGCACCAGCCCCACGCGGAGCACCGGGGAGCTGTTTTTT.

V and J are TRBV6-6 and TRBJ1-5; TRBD1 matches 7 bases. V shed 5 bases and J 2 bases; nucleotides not matched to a gene: 6. CDR1 MNHNY and CDR2 SVGAGI come from the germline V gene (reference sequence). The CDR3 spans 15 residues. This CDR3 is CASSARTGGNQPQHF. The CDR3 DNA sequence: TGTGCCAGCAGTGCCCGCACAGGGGGCAATCAGCCCCAGCATTTT.

The CDR3 coding sequence is TGTGCCAGCAGCACCTGGACTAGCGGGAGCAACAATGAGCAGTTCTTC. It is translated as CASSTWTSGSNNEQFF. The chain is built from TRBV5-6 and TRBJ2-1, with 13 bases fitting TRBD2. The CDR3 totals 16 residues. Germline lookup yields CDR1 SGHDT and CDR2 YYEEEE. After removal of 4 bases from V and 5 bases from J, the junction contained 6 bases not matched to a gene.

The chain combines TRBV4-3 with TRBJ2-3; tentatively, D is TRBD2 (6 bases). CDR1 is LGHNA and CDR2 is YSLEER in the germline V gene. V was shortened by 8 bases and J by 5 bases, with 20 bases between the two germline ends. The CDR3 consists of 15 residues. The CDR3 here is CASSRGGAGGDTQYF. As DNA, the CDR3 is TGCGCCAGCTCGAGGGGCGGGGCCGGAGGAGATACGCAGTATTTT.

The rearrangement joins TRBV28 to TRBJ2-3; TRBD2 matches 8 bases. V lost 6 bases to trimming and J lost 2 bases; unmatched junction nucleotides: 10. The CDR3 has 16 amino acids. In germline, CDR1 is MDHEN, CDR2 SYDVKM. The CDR3 sequence: CASRSRRTSPTDTQYF. CDR3 bases: TGTGCCAGCAGGTCCCGCCGGACTAGCCCCACAGATACGCAGTATTTT. Full variable domain (remainder filled in from reference TRBV28 and TRBJ2-3): DVKVTQSSRYLVKRTGEKVFLECVQDMDHENMFWYRQDPGLGLRLIYFSYDVKMKEKGDIPEGYSVSREKKERFSLILESASTNQTSMYLCASRSRRTSPTDTQYFGPGTRLTVL.

V usage is TRBV18 and J usage is TRBJ1-6; D might be TRBD1 (5 bases). The CDR3 runs to 13 residues. Trimming removed 0 bases at V and 12 bases at J, with 9 bases between. Germline V gene lookup returns CDR1 KGHSH and CDR2 LQKENI. The CDR3 nucleotides read TGTGCCAGCTCACCACCCGACGGGGGACCCCTCCACTTT. This sequence encodes CASSPPDGGPLHF.

This chain links TRBV6-6 with TRBJ2-3; 11 bases are a match to TRBD2. J was trimmed by 0 bases and V by 7 bases; bases with no gene match: 6. Germline assignment: CDR1 MNHNY and CDR2 SVGAGI (reference sequence). The CDR3 runs 16 residues. CDR3 DNA: TGTGCCAGCAATAGCGGGGGGGGATATAGCACAGATACGCAGTATTTT. Residues: CASNSGGGYSTDTQYF.

This chain uses TRBV4-3 with TRBJ1-5, with D possibly being TRBD1 (6 bases). Germline CDR1 reads LGHNA; CDR2 reads YSLEER. The CDR3 has 13 residues. Trimming pared 2 bases from V and 7 bases from J, leaving 9 bases between. The CDR3 protein is CASSQKRGQPQHF. Written as DNA, the CDR3 is TGCGCCAGCAGCCAAAAAAGGGGGCAGCCCCAGCATTTT.

The gene calls are TRBV7-8 and TRBJ1-6; TRBD1 might be the D (6 bases). Between the trimmed V and J ends, which lost 3 bases and 7 bases, there was a span of 16 bases. Germline values: CDR1 SGHVS, CDR2 FQNEAQ. This CDR3 is 16 amino acids long. CDR3 nucleotides: TGTGCCAGCAGCTTTAACAGGGATCCGGGAAATTCACCCCTCCACTTT. Its protein is CASSFNRDPGNSPLHF.

This chain links TRBV6-6 with TRBJ2-7; TRBD2 might be the D (5 bases). V gave up 7 bases and J gave up 7 bases, with 20 bases separating them. Germline CDR1 reads MNHNY; CDR2 reads SVGAGI (reference sequence). The CDR3 loop spans 14 amino acids. The CDR3 spells CASKEANDMVEQYF. The CDR3 region has the DNA TGTGCCAGCAAGGAGGCCAACGATATGGTGGAGCAGTACTTC.